The 18 T cell receptor beta chains listed next were all sequenced from one sample in a study of blood T cell repertoires in COVID-19. Produced via immunoSEQ multiplex PCR; TCRdb's table is partial and in-frame only. This sample has 40,000 or so clones, with around three quarters found just once. The specimen sequenced was peripheral blood. The receptors were gathered from a man older than 75 with acute or convalescent COVID-19.

This rearrangement joins TRBV6-5 to TRBJ2-3; D call uncertain. The CDR3 runs to 13 residues. Germline V gene data show CDR1 as MNHEY and CDR2 as SVGAGI. Between the trimmed V and J ends, which lost 6 bases and 2 bases, there was a span of 9 bases. The DNA for the CDR3 is TGTGCCAGCAGGATTCCAGACACAGATACGCAGTATTTT. Amino acid sequence: CASRIPDTDTQYF.

V and J are TRBV19 and TRBJ2-2, with 14 bases identical to TRBD2. The V and J ends lost 7 bases and 5 bases, in that order; junction bases with no gene match: 9. This CDR3 has 17 residues. Per the germline V gene, CDR1 is LNHDA and CDR2 is SQIVND (reference sequence). CDR3 DNA: TGTGCCAGTAAGGGACTAGCGGGAGTCGTAAGGACCGGGGAGCTGTTTTTT. This codes for CASKGLAGVVRTGELFF.

This chain joins TRBV6-5 and TRBJ2-7, with TRBD1 matching 9 bases. This CDR3 is built from 15 residues. Unmatched junction bases numbered 6, after V lost 4 bases and J lost 2 bases. Looked up from germline, CDR1 is MNHEY and CDR2 is SVGAGI. The chain's CDR3 is CASSLAGTGTYEQYF. In nucleotides, the CDR3 is TGTGCCAGCAGTTTAGCCGGGACAGGGACCTACGAGCAGTACTTC.

This chain connects TRBV9 to TRBJ2-3; D not certain. Germline CDR1 and CDR2: SGDLS and YYNGEE. This CDR3 contains 14 residues. Trimming shortened V by 0 bases and J by 2 bases, and 7 bases separated the two germline ends. This chain's CDR3 is CASSVGRFTDTQYF. For the CDR3, the DNA is TGTGCCAGCAGCGTAGGGCGGTTCACAGATACGCAGTATTTT. Complete variable domain (other parts from reference TRBV9 and TRBJ2-3): DSGVTQTPKHLITATGQRVTLRCSPRSGDLSVYWYQQSLDQGLQFLIQYYNGEERAKGNILERFSAQQFPDLHSELNLSSLELGDSALYFCASSVGRFTDTQYFGPGTRLTVL.

This chain uses TRBV11-2 with TRBJ1-5; D is ambiguous. The CDR3 spans 13 residues. Trimming removed 3 bases from V and 5 bases from J, with 8 bases in between. From germline, CDR1 is SGHAT and CDR2 FQNNGV. CDR3 sequence (DNA): TGTGCCAGCAGCTTGGAGAGATATCAGCCCCAGCATTTT. This codes for CASSLERYQPQHF.

V is TRBV7-3 and J is TRBJ2-1, with no clear D. The V gene lost 4 bases and the J gene lost 3 bases, with 7 bases spanning the gap. Germline V lookup: CDR1 SGHTA, CDR2 FQGTGA. The CDR3 covers 13 residues. As DNA, the CDR3 is TGTGCCAGCAGCTCGGGTAACTACAATGAGCAGTTCTTC. The encoded protein is CASSSGNYNEQFF.

This clone was observed a few times. The chain employs TRBV19 and TRBJ1-6, with D possibly being TRBD1 (6 bases). The CDR3 is made up of 12 amino acids. Germline V lookup: CDR1 LNHDA, CDR2 SQIVND (reference sequence). V was pared by 4 bases and J by 15 bases, with 13 bases between. CDR3 sequence reads: CASSTLRTVLHF. Here the CDR3 DNA reads TGTGCCAGTAGTACGCTCCGGACAGTCCTCCACTTT.

This clone has a count of ten or more. The chain links TRBV27 to TRBJ1-1; 9 bases map to TRBD1. CDR3 size: 16 residues. Germline V gene sequence: CDR1 MNHEY, CDR2 SMNVEV (reference sequence). Germline trimming cut 4 bases from V and 5 bases from J; bases unmatched to any gene: 11. CDR3 region: CASSSRARTGETEAFF. As DNA, the CDR3 is TGTGCCAGCAGTTCCCGCGCCCGGACAGGGGAGACTGAAGCTTTCTTT.

This clone has more than one count but fewer than ten. The chain recombines TRBV10-1 with TRBJ2-3; D remains ambiguous. From germline, CDR1 is WNHNN and CDR2 SYGVQD (reference sequence). The CDR3 sequence is 11 residues long. V was shortened by 2 bases and J by 6 bases, with 3 bases between the two germline ends. The CDR3 spells CASSEEDTQYF. CDR3 coding DNA: TGCGCCAGCAGTGAGGAGGATACGCAGTATTTT.

The chain recombines TRBV9 with TRBJ2-3, with 12 bases aligning to TRBD2. Germline CDR1 reads SGDLS; CDR2 reads YYNGEE. The CDR3 consists of 16 residues. J was trimmed by 3 bases and V by 4 bases; bases with no gene match: 6. CDR3 in DNA: TGTGCCAGCAGCTTCCTAGCGGGAGGGGGGACAGATACGCAGTATTTT. Protein product: CASSFLAGGGTDTQYF.

This clone has only one observation. This sequence joins TRBV7-9 and TRBJ1-3; D might be TRBD1 (6 bases). The CDR3 extends over 19 amino acids. Germline V gives CDR1 SEHNR, CDR2 FQNEAQ (reference sequence). Trimming removed 3 bases from V and 0 bases from J, with 21 bases in between. CDR3 loop: CASSLGESRGGSSGNTIYF. CDR3 coding DNA: TGTGCCAGCAGCTTGGGGGAAAGCCGAGGGGGAAGCTCTGGAAACACCATATATTTT.

CDR3: CASSYSGQGANYGYTF. In nucleotides, the CDR3 is TGTGCCAGCAGTTACTCCGGACAGGGGGCGAACTATGGCTACACCTTC. The J gene is TRBJ1-2, the V gene TRBV6-6, with 11 bases aligning to TRBD1. CDR1 is MNHNY, CDR2 SVGAGI, per germline (reference sequence). The CDR3 is 16 residues long. J lost 2 bases, V lost 0 bases, and 2 bases had no gene match.

The V and J genes are TRBV3-1 (or the pseudogene TRBV3-2) and TRBJ2-4; TRBD2 is a possible D gene (5 bases). The CDR3 is 13 amino acids. The germline CDR1 and CDR2 sequences are LGHDT and YNNKEL (reference sequence). Trimming shortened V by 2 bases and J by 11 bases, and 13 bases separated the two germline ends. The CDR3 loop is CASSQRGANFQYF. CDR3 nucleotide sequence: TGTGCCAGCAGCCAACGGGGAGCCAACTTTCAGTACTTC.

This chain links TRBV14 with TRBJ2-7; TRBD1 aligns across 7 bases. The germline gives CDR1 SGHDN, CDR2 FVKESK. The CDR3 totals 14 residues. Trimming cost V 4 bases and J 7 bases; bases outside gene matches: 10. CDR3 nucleotide sequence: TGTGCCAGCAGCCCGTACAGGGGCAGTGGGGAGCAGTACTTC. Protein sequence: CASSPYRGSGEQYF.

This clone appeared once. This chain joins TRBV29-1 and TRBJ1-2; D perhaps matches TRBD1 (6 bases). CDR1 SQVTM and CDR2 ANQGSEA come from the germline V gene. This CDR3 is 15 amino acids long. Trimming took 0 bases from V and 6 from J, leaving 17 bases between them. CDR3 amino acids: CSVEDVLGKGDGYTF. The CDR3 coding sequence is TGCAGCGTTGAAGATGTCTTAGGGAAGGGGGATGGCTACACCTTC.

The sample holds a few counts of this clone. A read error may account for a junction end that differs from germline. The rearrangement uses TRBV6-2 or TRBV6-3 and TRBJ2-3, with D perhaps TRBD2 (6 bases). CDR1 is MNHEY and CDR2 is SVGEGT in the germline V gene. The CDR3 is made up of 15 amino acids. The CDR3, as DNA: TGTGCCAGCAGTTGGGACTCACGGGCCACAGCTACGCAGTATTTT. This translates into CASSWDSRATATQYF.

The chain couples TRBV6-6 to TRBJ1-1; 8 bases agree with TRBD1. Germline V gives CDR1 MNHNY, CDR2 SVGAGI (reference sequence). The CDR3 length is 16 residues. Trimming at V came to 6 bases and at J to 7 bases, leaving 16 bases not matched to a gene. This CDR3 reads CASSSRVAGGIGEAFF. Written as DNA, the CDR3 is TGTGCCAGCAGCTCCAGGGTCGCAGGGGGCATCGGTGAAGCTTTCTTT.

This chain links TRBV5-5 with TRBJ2-1; TRBD2 matches at 8 bases. The CDR3 covers 16 residues. Germline values: CDR1 SGHKS, CDR2 YYEKEE (reference sequence). The junction had 11 bases not matched to a gene; V was cut back by 4 bases and J by 5 bases. The CDR3 DNA is TGTGCCAGCAGCCTTTATAGGACTAGCAGGGACAATGAGCAGTTCTTC. Amino acids: CASSLYRTSRDNEQFF.